This TCR beta chain was identified during a study of blood T cell repertoires in COVID-19. On the study more broadly: Sites in the United States, Italy and Spain provided acute and convalescent COVID-19 samples.

Individuals aged about 18 to 100 years were recruited from about two dozen US areas. Source study methods: How many nucleated cells were present was estimated from reference gene primer amplification. TCRdb's table, derived via immunoSEQ multiplex PCR, lists solely in-frame clones and lacks some. The V and J calls and clone size come from that table; D and trimming were worked out from the DNA. The sample carries 130,000 or so clones, less than 90% recorded once. This TCR was recovered from a woman younger than 45 who had recovered from COVID-19. Sequencing was done on a sample of PBMCs or T cells enriched from blood (not recorded which).

CDR3 sequence (DNA): TGTGCCAGCGGACAGGTCAGCTCCTACAATGAGCAGTTCTTC. It translates to CASGQVSSYNEQFF. The chain uses TRBV7-9 and TRBJ2-1; TRBD1 matches 7 bases. The V gene end was trimmed by 8 bases and the J gene end by 0 bases; junction bases not matched to a gene: 4. Germline CDR1 is SEHNR and CDR2 is FQNEAQ (reference sequence). This CDR3 is 14 amino acids long.